This T cell receptor (beta chain) was sequenced in a study of T cell repertoires in cytomegalovirus infection. Study as a whole: Indicated by public TCR beta signatures were CMV infection and matching HLA type.

The germline V gene encodes CDR1 MNHNS and CDR2 SASEGT. Trimming removed 7 bases at V and 3 bases at J, with 16 bases between. CDR3 length equals 15 residues. MiXCR, applied by TCRdb to the reads, yields one record per CDR3 protein. This table holds about 320,000 distinct CDR3 sequences, around 9.5% found once. Comments on this clonotype: The antigen is undetermined.

General study results and limits: CMV carriers with the relevant HLA were identified by cumulative public TCR beta family frequency. Ex vivo, HLA-C-restricted CMV-specific TCR beta clonotypes prevailed over the rest of the response.

This clonotype was sampled from a human donor in good health (CMV status not recorded). Some clones in this sample may be carry-over from other donors' samples. Sequenced input: PBMCs. V gene TRBV6-1 combines with J gene TRBJ1-5; weak D call: TRBD1 (6 bases). The CDR3 DNA sequence: TGTGCCAGCATTAACAGGGTAGGATACAATCAGCCCCAGCATTTT. As protein: CASINRVGYNQPQHF.